The 18 T cell receptor beta chains below were found in one sample sequenced in a study of cytomegalovirus exposure and HLA in healthy donors. PCR primers comprised 60 Vbeta and 13 Jbeta primers. Only in-frame clones appear in the TCRdb table, and some are missing; sequencing was by immunoSEQ multiplex PCR. The table has about 82,000 clones, roughly 80% seen once. Sequencing was performed on PBMCs. These receptors originate from a man between 50 and 59 years old in good health and CMV-seronegative.

V gene TRBV5-6 combines with J gene TRBJ1-2; no clear D gene. Germline assignment: CDR1 SGHDT and CDR2 YYEEEE. This CDR3 is 13 amino acids long. V lost 2 bases, J lost 8 bases, and 13 bases lay in between. CDR3 in amino acids: CASSLGGPGGYTF. The CDR3 DNA sequence: TGTGCCAGCAGCTTAGGAGGGCCGGGGGGCTACACCTTC.

The rearrangement links TRBV5-1 to TRBJ2-3, with 10 bases aligning to TRBD2. This CDR3 is 15 amino acids long. From germline, CDR1 is SGHRS and CDR2 YFSETQ. J was trimmed by 4 bases and V by 1 base; bases with no gene match: 3. In DNA form, the CDR3 reads TGCGCCAGCAGCTTGAGCGGGGGGGCACCAGATACGCAGTATTTT. Its protein product is CASSLSGGAPDTQYF.

The chain has TRBV15 and TRBJ1-1; 7 bases line up with TRBD1. V gave up 5 bases and J gave up 1 base; unmatched junction bases: 1. The CDR3 contains 13 residues. CDR1 is LNHNV, CDR2 YYDKDF, per germline (reference sequence). CDR3 amino acids: CATSWDRNTEAFF. In nucleotides, the CDR3 is TGTGCCACCAGCTGGGACAGGAACACTGAAGCTTTCTTT.

The V and J genes are TRBV5-1 and TRBJ1-2; D might be TRBD1 (5 bases). Germline CDR1 SGHRS, CDR2 YFSETQ. Trimming stripped 0 bases from V and 8 bases from J, with 23 bases between. The CDR3 covers 17 residues. The CDR3 DNA sequence: TGCGCCAGCAGCTTGGACGGAGGGGAGGGTTTTGTTCACGGCTACACCTTC. Protein sequence: CASSLDGGEGFVHGYTF.

This clone was seen only a few times. The chain combines TRBV2 with TRBJ2-7, with no clear D. Germline lookup yields CDR1 SNHLY and CDR2 FYNNEI. This CDR3 has 12 amino acids. V shed 4 bases and J shed 3 bases, with 7 bases lying between them. In nucleotides, the CDR3 is TGTGCCAGCAGTGTCCTAATCTACGAGCAGTACTTC. Residues: CASSVLIYEQYF.

The CDR3 loop is CASGLGGLFYGYTF. CDR3 sequence (DNA): TGTGCTAGTGGTTTAGGGGGTTTGTTCTATGGCTACACCTTC. This rearrangement joins TRBV12-5 to TRBJ1-2, with D possibly TRBD1 on 6 matching bases. Germline V gene lookup returns CDR1 LGHNT and CDR2 FRNRAP. Trimming removed 3 bases from V and 4 bases from J, with 12 bases in between. The CDR3 spans 14 residues.

The genes are TRBV7-3 and TRBJ2-3; 9 nucleotides match TRBD2. This CDR3 is 15 amino acids long. Germline lookup yields CDR1 SGHTA and CDR2 FQGTGA. V shed 6 bases and J 0 bases; nucleotides not matched to a gene: 4. The DNA for the CDR3 is TGTGCCAGCAGTATTAGCGGGGGCAGCACAGATACGCAGTATTTT. Translating it yields CASSISGGSTDTQYF.

The chain combines TRBV30 with TRBJ2-5; TRBD2 agrees at 9 bases. CDR1 GTSNPN and CDR2 SVGIG come from the germline V gene (reference sequence). The CDR3 runs to 14 residues. After removal of 3 bases from V and 1 base from J, the junction contained 3 bases not matched to a gene. CDR3 coding DNA: TGTGCCTGGAGCTCAGCGGGGGGCCAAGAGACCCAGTACTTC. Encoded protein: CAWSSAGGQETQYF.

This chain uses TRBV11-2 with TRBJ1-6; D is possibly TRBD1 (6 bases). CDR1 SGHAT and CDR2 FQNNGV come from the germline V gene. Trimming pared 0 bases from V and 5 bases from J, leaving 17 bases between. The CDR3 sequence is 18 residues long. CDR3 DNA: TGTGCCAGCAGCTTAGAAGGGACATCCCCTTGGGATAATTCACCCCTCCACTTT. It encodes CASSLEGTSPWDNSPLHF. Full variable domain (rest looked up from reference TRBV11-2 and TRBJ1-6): EAGVAQSPRYKIIEKRQSVAFWCNPISGHATLYWYQQILGQGPKLLIQFQNNGVVDDSQLPKDRFSAERLKGVDSTLKIQPAKLEDSAVYLCASSLEGTSPWDNSPLHFGNGTRLTVT.

This clone was detected a few times. The chain joins TRBV5-6 to TRBJ1-6; D call uncertain. The germline V and J ends were trimmed by 3 bases and 8 bases, with 3 bases remaining between them. The CDR3 runs to 11 residues. From germline, CDR1 is SGHDT and CDR2 YYEEEE. The CDR3 DNA is TGTGCCAGCAGCTCCGATTCACCCCTCCACTTT. Translating gives CASSSDSPLHF.

V gene TRBV5-1 combines with J gene TRBJ1-6; D not certain. With 0 bases removed from V and 4 bases from J, the gap between germline ends came to 8 bases. The germline gives CDR1 SGHRS, CDR2 YFSETQ. The CDR3 loop spans 15 amino acids. The CDR3, as DNA: TGCGCCAGCAGCTTGGAACAGCTTTATAATTCACCCCTCCACTTT. It encodes CASSLEQLYNSPLHF. The variable domain in full, completed from reference TRBV5-1 and TRBJ1-6, reads KAGVTQTPRYLIKTRGQQVTLSCSPISGHRSVSWYQQTPGQGLQFLFEYFSETQRNKGNFPGRFSGRQFSNSRSEMNVSTLELGDSALYLCASSLEQLYNSPLHFGNGTRLTVT.

The chain uses TRBV15 and TRBJ2-1; D ambiguous. The CDR3 totals 13 residues. V lost 3 bases, J lost 0 bases, and 3 bases lay in between. Germline V gene sequence: CDR1 LNHNV, CDR2 YYDKDF (reference sequence). CDR3 amino acids: CATSRASYNEQFF. The DNA for the CDR3 is TGTGCCACCAGCAGGGCCTCCTACAATGAGCAGTTCTTC. Combining the CDR3 with reference TRBV15 and TRBJ2-1 gives the whole variable domain DAMVIQNPRYQVTQFGKPVTLSCSQTLNHNVMYWYQQKSSQAPKLLFHYYDKDFNNEADTPDNFQSRRPNTSFCFLDIRSPGLGDTAMYLCATSRASYNEQFFGPGTRLTVL.

This clone was recorded once. V gene TRBV27 combines with J gene TRBJ2-1; 13 bases align to TRBD2. CDR1 is MNHEY, CDR2 SMNVEV, per germline (reference sequence). With 5 bases clipped from V and 14 bases from J, the junction kept 9 bases outside the gene matches. The CDR3 runs 14 residues. The CDR3 sequence: CASSPQTSGGHEFF. The CDR3 DNA sequence: TGTGCCAGCAGTCCCCAGACTAGCGGGGGGCATGAGTTCTTC.

This sequence joins TRBV5-1 and TRBJ1-1; D perhaps matches TRBD1 (6 bases). Germline V gene lookup returns CDR1 SGHRS and CDR2 YFSETQ. The V and J ends lost 6 bases and 2 bases respectively, with 14 bases between them. The CDR3 is made up of 14 amino acids. The CDR3 sequence: CASKATGINTEAFF. The CDR3 DNA follows: TGCGCCAGCAAGGCGACAGGAATCAACACTGAAGCTTTCTTT.

V is TRBV4-1 and J is TRBJ1-5, with a possible D match to TRBD1 (5 bases). The V gene lost 0 bases and the J gene lost 4 bases, with 10 bases spanning the gap. The CDR3 runs 15 residues. Germline CDR1 MGHRA, CDR2 YSYEKL. CDR3 sequence reads: CASSQDRTNNQPQHF. For the CDR3, the DNA is TGCGCCAGCAGCCAAGATAGGACAAATAATCAGCCCCAGCATTTT.

The CDR3 coding sequence is TGCAGTCCCACTAACAATGAGCAGTTCTTC. It specifies CSPTNNEQFF. The chain carries TRBV20-1 and TRBJ2-1, with D uncertain. Germline V gene data show CDR1 as DFQATT and CDR2 as SNEGSKA (reference sequence). The CDR3 runs 10 residues. V lost 8 bases and J lost 5, with 7 bases in between.

The gene calls are TRBV7-9 and TRBJ2-3; 7 bases agree with TRBD2. This CDR3 has 16 residues. CDR1 is SEHNR, CDR2 FQNEAQ, per germline (reference sequence). V trimming: 5 bases; J trimming: 5 bases; junction bases outside the gene matches: 13. CDR3 DNA: TGTGCCAGCAGCCCATCCCCGGGGGGAGTAGAAGATACGCAGTATTTT. Amino acids: CASSPSPGGVEDTQYF.

The rearrangement joins TRBV25-1 to TRBJ2-3; 9 nucleotides align to TRBD2. CDR1 MGHDK and CDR2 SYGVNS come from the germline V gene. The CDR3 sequence is 17 residues long. The junction had 13 bases not matched to a gene; V was cut back by 5 bases and J by 4 bases. CDR3: CASSTIWRGGYSDTQYF. As DNA, the CDR3 is TGTGCCAGCAGTACCATATGGCGGGGGGGCTATTCAGATACGCAGTATTTT.